These 7 T cell receptor beta chains were sequenced from one sample in a study of T-cell reconstitution after alpha-beta-depleted transplantation in children. TCRbeta library preparation incorporated unique molecular identifiers. One entry per CDR3 protein, called by TCRdb with MiXCR from the PCR reads. In the table there are about 230,000 distinct CDR3 sequences, about 11% of which are singletons. Sequenced here: PBMCs from the stem cell graft donor, sampled from the stem cell graft. These receptors were taken from a human donor who donated a stem cell graft to a child with acute lymphoblastic leukemia.

The CDR3 protein is CASSAQDGDYEQYF. For the CDR3, the DNA is TGCGCCAGCAGCGCCCAGGACGGGGACTACGAGCAGTACTTC. The chain joins TRBV5-1 to TRBJ2-7; a possible D gene is TRBD2 (5 bases). This CDR3 is 14 amino acids long. The V gene's germline CDR1 is SGHRS and CDR2 YFSETQ. Trimming shortened V by 4 bases and J by 3 bases, and 14 bases separated the two germline ends.

There are many counts of this clonotype. This chain connects TRBV7-8 to TRBJ2-2; D is undetermined. The CDR3 extends over 16 amino acids. Germline values: CDR1 SGHVS, CDR2 FQNEAQ. Trimming stripped 4 bases from V and 3 bases from J, with 15 bases between. The CDR3 bases are TGTGCCAGCAGCTCCACCCGGGCGACTGACACCGGGGAGCTGTTTTTT. It yields the protein CASSSTRATDTGELFF.

This clonotype was seen many times. The V call is TRBV27, the J call TRBJ2-7, with 11 bases identical to TRBD2. The ends lost 8 bases at V and 2 bases at J; junction bases unmatched: 5. The CDR3 contains 14 residues. From germline, CDR1 is MNHEY and CDR2 SMNVEV (reference sequence). The DNA for the CDR3 is TGTGCCAGCTCCCCACTAGCGGGAGCCTACGAGCAGTACTTC. This translates into CASSPLAGAYEQYF.

The table lists this clonotype with many counts. The V gene is TRBV12-3 or TRBV12-4, the J gene TRBJ2-1; D gene ambiguous. Deletions cut 5 bases from V and 6 bases from J, with 8 bases between. The CDR3 sequence is 12 residues long. The CDR3 sequence is CASSLTRNEQFF. The DNA for the CDR3 is TGTGCCAGCAGTCTCACTCGCAATGAGCAGTTCTTC.

This clonotype came up many times. This chain uses TRBV15 with TRBJ2-1, with 8 bases matching TRBD1. Germline V gives CDR1 LNHNV, CDR2 YYDKDF (reference sequence). V shed 1 base, J shed 4 bases, and the junction held 6 bases outside the gene matches. This CDR3 has 16 residues. CDR3 in amino acids: CATSRAGTGEYNEQFF. The CDR3 DNA follows: TGTGCCACCAGCAGAGCCGGGACAGGAGAGTACAATGAGCAGTTCTTC.

This clonotype was detected many times. The chain uses TRBV12-3 or TRBV12-4 and TRBJ2-1; D is uncertain. V was trimmed by 5 bases and J by 6 bases, leaving 14 bases between them. The CDR3 has 14 amino acids. CDR3 nucleotide sequence: TGTGCCAGCAGTCCCACCTCTAGAATCAATGAGCAGTTCTTC. Amino acid sequence: CASSPTSRINEQFF.

There are many counts of this clonotype. V usage is TRBV11-2 and J usage is TRBJ2-7, with D uncertain. Germline V gene lookup returns CDR1 SGHAT and CDR2 FQNNGV. The CDR3 runs 13 residues. Trimming shortened V by 1 base and J by 0 bases, and 4 bases separated the two germline ends. This chain's CDR3 is CASSLGNSYEQYF. The CDR3 nucleotides read TGTGCCAGCAGCTTAGGGAACTCCTACGAGCAGTACTTC. The whole variable domain, remainder taken from reference TRBV11-2 and TRBJ2-7, is EAGVAQSPRYKIIEKRQSVAFWCNPISGHATLYWYQQILGQGPKLLIQFQNNGVVDDSQLPKDRFSAERLKGVDSTLKIQPAKLEDSAVYLCASSLGNSYEQYFGPGTRLTVT.